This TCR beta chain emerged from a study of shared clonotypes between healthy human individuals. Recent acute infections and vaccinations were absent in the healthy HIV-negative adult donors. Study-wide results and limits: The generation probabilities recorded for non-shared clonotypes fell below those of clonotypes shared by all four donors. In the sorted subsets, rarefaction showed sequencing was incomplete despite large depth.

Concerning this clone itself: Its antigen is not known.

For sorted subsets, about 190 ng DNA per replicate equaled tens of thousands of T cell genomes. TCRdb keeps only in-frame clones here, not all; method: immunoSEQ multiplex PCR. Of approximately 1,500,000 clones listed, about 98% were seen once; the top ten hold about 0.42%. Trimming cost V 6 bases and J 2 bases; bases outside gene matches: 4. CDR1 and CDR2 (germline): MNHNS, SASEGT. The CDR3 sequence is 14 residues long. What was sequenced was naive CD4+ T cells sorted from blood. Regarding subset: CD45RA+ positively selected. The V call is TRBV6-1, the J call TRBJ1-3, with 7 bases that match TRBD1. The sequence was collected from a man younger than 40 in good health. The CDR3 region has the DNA TGTGCCAGCAGGGCAGGGGGGGCTGGAAACACCATATATTTT. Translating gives CASRAGGAGNTIYF.